These T cell receptor beta chains were read from a single sample in a study of cytomegalovirus exposure and HLA in healthy donors. Libraries were prepared by immunoSEQ multiplex PCR; TCRdb keeps only in-frame clonotypes and omits some of them. The repertoire holds 180,000 or so clones, with 9.5% as singletons. Sequencing was done on a sample of PBMCs. The receptor set was obtained from a woman aged 25 to 39 in good health and CMV-seropositive. The CDR3 runs from the conserved cysteine through the conserved F or W. D genes are given only for firm matches. Rows may omit the clone size; those that give it use once, few, many or a size class.

d_call	clone_size	cdr3_length	v_call	j_call	cdr3_aa	cdr3_nt
.	.	12	TRBV19	TRBJ2-1	CASSMYYNEQFF	TGTGCCAGTAGTATGTATTACAATGAGCAGTTCTTC
.	few	13	TRBV5-4	TRBJ2-5	CASSSGVGETQYF	TGTGCCAGCAGCTCGGGGGTAGGGGAGACCCAGTACTTC
.	few	14	TRBV5-4	TRBJ1-5	CASSLGGEGQPQHF	TGTGCCAGCAGCTTAGGGGGAGAGGGACAGCCCCAGCATTTT
.	few	16	TRBV12-1	TRBJ1-5	CASSSLRTGRNQPQHF	TGTGCCAGCAGCTCCCTCCGGACAGGGCGCAATCAGCCCCAGCATTTT
.	.	17	TRBV18	TRBJ2-3	CASSRTDTSPESGTQYF	TGTGCCAGCTCACGTACCGACACATCGCCCGAGAGTGGTACGCAGTATTTT
.	few	19	TRBV7-9	TRBJ1-6	CASSLDSGTGGLYNSPLHF	TGTGCCAGCAGCTTAGATTCTGGGACCGGGGGTTTATATAATTCACCCCTCCACTTT
TRBD2	few	16	TRBV2	TRBJ2-7	CANGRAGTSRTYEQYF	TGTGCCAACGGTCGGGCCGGGACTAGCCGAACCTACGAGCAGTACTTC
.	few	16	TRBV5-1	TRBJ2-3	CASTPGGGQITDTQYF	TGCGCCAGCACCCCCGGTGGAGGACAGATCACAGATACGCAGTATTTT
TRBD2	few	14	TRBV5-1	TRBJ2-1	CASSLVGTRDEQFF	TGCGCCAGCAGCTTGGTGGGGACTAGAGACGAGCAGTTCTTC
.	.	15	TRBV7-8	TRBJ2-1	CASSHGTFPYNEQFF	TGTGCCAGCAGTCACGGGACTTTTCCCTACAATGAGCAGTTCTTC
.	few	14	TRBV2	TRBJ1-4	CASSRTWGGEKLFF	TGTGCCAGCAGCCGGACGTGGGGCGGTGAAAAACTGTTTTTT
TRBD2	.	15	TRBV5-1	TRBJ2-5	CASSRQTSGQETQYF	TGCGCCAGCAGTCGTCAGACTAGCGGGCAAGAGACCCAGTACTTC
.	few	12	TRBV30	TRBJ2-3	CAWGQHTDTQYF	TGTGCCTGGGGACAGCACACAGATACGCAGTATTTT
TRBD2	few	15	TRBV4-2	TRBJ2-7	CASSQGGSDTYEQYF	TGTGCCAGCAGCCAAGGCGGGAGCGACACCTACGAGCAGTACTTC
.	.	19	TRBV1	TRBJ2-3	CTSSQDASGRRRHTDTQYF	TGCACCAGCAGCCAAGATGCTAGCGGGAGGAGGCGGCACACAGATACGCAGTATTTT
.	few	12	TRBV10-3	TRBJ2-1	CAISEGSDEQFF	TGTGCCATCAGTGAGGGGAGTGATGAGCAGTTCTTC
TRBD2	.	15	TRBV29-1	TRBJ2-1	CSAALGTSVRNEQFF	TGCAGCGCTGCCCTCGGGACTAGCGTACGTAATGAGCAGTTCTTC
.	.	17	TRBV5-8	TRBJ2-7	CASSLEGWPDSTYEQYF	TGTGCCAGCAGCTTGGAGGGATGGCCGGACAGTACCTACGAGCAGTACTTC
TRBD1	.	13	TRBV19	TRBJ1-3	CAAHRGDGNTIYF	TGTGCCGCTCACAGGGGCGATGGAAACACCATATATTTT
.	.	12	TRBV9	TRBJ2-3	CASSPRLDTQYF	TGTGCCAGCAGCCCCCGACTAGATACGCAGTATTTT
TRBD1	few	14	TRBV6-6	TRBJ2-2	CASRQGTNTGELFF	TGTGCCAGCAGACAGGGGACGAACACCGGGGAGCTGTTTTTT
TRBD2	.	15	TRBV2	TRBJ2-2	CASTSGGTPTGELFF	TGTGCCAGCACCTCGGGAGGGACCCCCACCGGGGAGCTGTTTTTT
TRBD1	.	16	TRBV5-1	TRBJ1-1	CASSLGRTGIETEAFF	TGCGCCAGCAGCTTGGGACGGACAGGGATAGAGACTGAAGCTTTCTTT
TRBD2	few	14	TRBV18	TRBJ2-3	CASSPAGVDDTQYF	TGTGCCAGCTCACCGGCGGGGGTTGACGATACGCAGTATTTT
TRBD2	few	15	TRBV6-6	TRBJ2-3	CASSYGGGPTDTQYF	TGTGCCAGCAGTTACGGGGGGGGACCCACAGATACGCAGTATTTT
.	few	15	TRBV7-8	TRBJ2-2	CASSLRQVDSGELFF	TGTGCCAGCAGCCTCCGACAGGTAGACTCCGGGGAGCTGTTTTTT
TRBD1	.	16	TRBV15	TRBJ1-4	CATSRGWGTGGEKLFF	TGTGCCACCAGCAGAGGCTGGGGGACAGGAGGGGAAAAACTGTTTTTT
.	.	16	TRBV30	TRBJ1-4	CAWSTLGGPTNEKLFF	TGTGCCTGGAGTACCCTCGGGGGGCCGACTAATGAAAAACTGTTTTTT
.	few	15	TRBV6-6	TRBJ1-1	CASSYSWSAGTEAFF	TGTGCCAGCAGTTACTCTTGGAGCGCGGGGACTGAAGCTTTCTTT
TRBD2	.	16	TRBV19	TRBJ2-5	CASSGLAGGPAETQYF	TGTGCCAGTAGTGGATTAGCGGGAGGGCCTGCAGAGACCCAGTACTTC